This T cell receptor (beta chain) was sequenced in a study of blood T cell repertoires in COVID-19. As for the study in general: In each case, the material was cDNA or gDNA derived from T cells, B-cell-depleted T cells, or PBMCs.

The CDR3 length is 16 residues. Losses at the gene ends were 4 bases for V and 0 bases for J; bases not matched to a gene: 5. Germline V lookup: CDR1 LNHDA, CDR2 SQIVND (reference sequence). The protocol was immunoSEQ multiplex PCR, while the TCRdb copy is restricted to in-frame clones and leaves out a portion. The sample lists more than 150,000 clones, nearly 80% occurring once. Participants spanned ages roughly 18 to 90 years and resided in 24 US areas. Participants were placed into cohorts based on the clinical history they reported. The chain is built from TRBV19 and TRBJ1-4; 7 positions match TRBD1. The sequencing input was PBMCs or T cells enriched from blood (not recorded which). The receptor was isolated from a man aged 60 to 75 who had been exposed to COVID-19. The CDR3 region is CASSTGQLATNEKLFF. In nucleotides, the CDR3 is TGTGCCAGTAGTACGGGACAGCTTGCAACTAATGAAAAACTGTTTTTT.